The text below deals with one T cell receptor (beta chain). What it recognizes is unknown. This entry is derived from a study of cytomegalovirus exposure and HLA in healthy donors. General study results and limits: Some V segments, including TRBV6-2 and TRBV6-3, were excluded as indistinguishable. An analysis that came later showed most CMV-associated TCR beta chains appearing HLA-restricted.

Per the germline V gene, CDR1 is MNHNY and CDR2 is SVGAGI (reference sequence). The CDR3 covers 16 residues. V lost 0 bases and J lost 3; bases outside the gene matches: 3. A multiplex PCR was run with 60 Vbeta primers and 13 Jbeta primers. The table came from immunoSEQ multiplex PCR; TCRdb's copy has only in-frame clones and leaves some out. This table holds roughly 110,000 clones, 75% to 85% found once. The receptor was derived from a man in his forties or fifties in good health and CMV-seronegative. The sequenced material came from PBMCs. This chain joins TRBV6-6 and TRBJ2-2; 8 bases line up with TRBD1. DNA for the CDR3: TGTGCCAGCAGTTACTCCAGGACAGGGTACACCGGGGAGCTGTTTTTT. The encoded protein is CASSYSRTGYTGELFF.